This T cell receptor (beta chain) was sequenced for a study of beta chain features in type 1 diabetes. On the study more broadly: Healthy donors resembled patients in age, gender and cell yields.

The entirety of the isolated RNA underwent reverse transcription, so expressed TCRB transcripts were sequenced. Libraries were prepared by immunoSEQ multiplex PCR; TCRdb keeps only in-frame clonotypes and omits some of them. The sample has about 400,000 clones, roughly 12% seen once. The length of the CDR3 is 17 residues. V lost 1 base to trimming and J lost 0 bases; unmatched junction nucleotides: 6. The V gene's germline CDR1 is SGHVS and CDR2 FNYEAQ. This receptor was identified in a man aged 18 to 29 in good health. What was sequenced was naive CD4+ T cells from blood. This chain connects TRBV7-6 to TRBJ2-4; 7 bases match TRBD2. CDR3 loop: CASSLGRGRSAKNIQYF. The DNA for the CDR3 is TGTGCCAGCAGCTTAGGGCGGGGGAGGTCAGCCAAAAACATTCAGTACTTC. Complete variable domain (other parts from reference TRBV7-6 and TRBJ2-4): GAGVSQSPRYKVTKRGQDVALRCDPISGHVSLYWYRQALGQGPEFLTYFNYEAQQDKSGLPNDRFSAERPEGSISTLTIQRTEQRDSAMYRCASSLGRGRSAKNIQYFGAGTRLSVL.